This T cell receptor beta chain was recorded in a study of CD8 T cells in ankylosing spondylitis. Study-wide results and limits: Both synovial fluid and blood in reactive arthritis had previously been reported to carry some motif variants. Characteristic, it appeared, of ankylosing spondylitis blood was a TCR beta motif of fewer than 10 highly homologous variants. As reported, disease-linked clones showed significant enrichment in matched ankylosing spondylitis synovial fluid.

Each CDR3 protein is one row after TCRdb ran MiXCR on the 5' RACE reads. The sample lists 300,000 to 400,000 distinct CDR3 sequences; roughly 14% were seen once. This clonotype has ten or more counts. The target antigen is unknown. The CDR3 runs to 14 residues. V was shortened by 3 bases and J by 1 base, with 9 bases between the two germline ends. Germline lookup yields CDR1 SGHTA and CDR2 FQGNSA. The TCR sequence derives from a male donor with ankylosing spondylitis or in good health (not recorded which). The material sequenced was blood, either unsorted or a sorted T cell fraction (not recorded which). This chain uses TRBV7-2 with TRBJ1-1; no firm D call. CDR3 sequence: CASSFGPPNTEAFF. The CDR3 coding sequence is TGTGCCAGCAGCTTTGGTCCGCCGAACACTGAAGCTTTCTTT. The whole variable domain, filled in from reference TRBV7-2 and TRBJ1-1, reads GAGVSQSPSNKVTEKGKDVELRCDPISGHTALYWYRQSLGQGLEFLIYFQGNSAPDKSGLPSDRFSAERTGGSVSTLTIQRTQQEDSAVYLCASSFGPPNTEAFFGQGTRLTVV.